This T cell receptor beta chain was sequenced during a study of T cell responses to AZD1222 COVID-19 vaccine. Study information: Pooling covered second doses at about 4 or about 12 weeks. Broader study findings: Spike-specific TCR breadth and depth both grew after two AZD1222 doses. Females outnumbered males among donors, who were mostly white British; clonal diversity was possibly underestimated. Every sample of the repertoires postdated the peak T cell response.

The CDR3 has 16 amino acids. Trimming took off 1 base at V and 2 bases at J, with 16 bases between the two ends. Germline V gene lookup returns CDR1 SGHNT and CDR2 YYREEE (reference sequence). With regard to this clone: As yet, its antigen is unknown.

Using immunoSEQ multiplex PCR, the repertoire was profiled, and TCRdb retains in-frame clones only, with some absent. This sample carries over 100,000 clones, approximately 90% of them seen once, and the ten largest clones take 6.9%. This clonotype was obtained from an adult in good health. The sequencing used peripheral blood, collected on day 0 of AZD1222 vaccination. J is TRBJ2-7 and V is TRBV5-4; D gene uncertain. CDR3 sequence (DNA): TGTGCCAGCAGCTTGATCGCTCAGACGGACCCCTACGAGCAGTACTTC. Residues: CASSLIAQTDPYEQYF.